The TCR beta chain under discussion was sequenced for a study of T cell responses to AZD1222 COVID-19 vaccine. Study-wide findings and caveats: It was only a handful of AZD1222 recipients who were seropositive at baseline. Donors were chiefly white British, with a greater number of females, and clonal diversity was perhaps underestimated. As reported, nearly half of all spike-specific TCRs target variant regions that are unmutated.

The CDR3 runs 14 residues. The V gene's germline CDR1 is SQVTM and CDR2 ANQGSEA. As to this clone: Its antigen is as yet unknown.

Only in-frame clones appear in the TCRdb table, and some are missing; sequencing was by immunoSEQ multiplex PCR. The sample has fewer than 120,000 clones; about 85% are singletons. This chain links TRBV29-1 with TRBJ2-6, with D hard to call. This sample comprised peripheral blood, obtained on day 0 of AZD1222 vaccination. The clonotype originates from an adult in good health. Written as DNA, the CDR3 is TGCAGTGACAACCAGCTCTCTGGGGCCAACGTCCTGACTTTC. Translation: CSDNQLSGANVLTF.